What follows are 26 T cell receptor beta chains derived from one specimen sequenced in a study of PD-1 blockade in classical Hodgkin lymphoma. Following autologous stem cell transplantation, relapse occurred in every patient, and exposure to brentuximab vedotin varied. Assay used: immunoSEQ multiplex PCR; TCRdb lists only in-frame clones, some missing. The sample consists of about 110,000 clones, roughly nine tenths of them appearing once. The sequenced sample was peripheral blood mononuclear cells (PBMCs), obtained before the second cycle of nivolumab. The receptors stem from a human donor with classical Hodgkin lymphoma.

V gene TRBV27 combines with J gene TRBJ2-7; D may match TRBD1 or TRBD2 (6 bases each). CDR1 is MNHEY and CDR2 is SMNVEV in the germline V gene (reference sequence). The V end lost 6 bases, the J end lost 7 bases, and 16 bases lay between the germline ends. The CDR3 extends over 13 amino acids. Written as DNA, the CDR3 is TGTGCCAGCAGGGGGGGCGAGGTGGGGGAGCAGTACTTC. Its protein product is CASRGGEVGEQYF.

V and J are TRBV11-2 and TRBJ2-1; 11 bases agree with TRBD2. Germline assignment: CDR1 SGHAT and CDR2 FQNNGV. Trimming took 5 bases from V and 3 from J; bases not matched to a gene: 6. The CDR3 extends over 16 amino acids. The chain's CDR3 is CASSRTSGSLYNEQFF. The CDR3 DNA is TGTGCCAGCAGCCGAACTAGCGGGAGTCTCTACAATGAGCAGTTCTTC.

This chain links TRBV5-1 with TRBJ2-7, with D tentatively TRBD2 (5 bases). Between the trimmed V and J ends, which lost 2 bases and 1 base, there was a span of 13 bases. CDR3 size: 15 residues. CDR1 and CDR2 (germline): SGHRS, YFSETQ. The CDR3 DNA reads TGCGCCAGCAGCTTAAAAGGAGGAGCATCCTACGAGCAGTACTTC. Its translation is CASSLKGGASYEQYF.

The gene calls are TRBV9 and TRBJ2-7; weak D call: TRBD2 (8 bases). This CDR3 is 15 amino acids long. With 2 bases removed from V and 2 bases from J, the gap between germline ends came to 14 bases. In germline, CDR1 is SGDLS, CDR2 YYNGEE. CDR3 in amino acids: CASSVSSGTAYEQYF. The DNA of the CDR3 is TGTGCCAGCAGCGTTAGTAGCGGGACAGCCTACGAGCAGTACTTC.

A remark on this clone: The junction departs from germline at one end; a sequencing error may be responsible. This rearrangement joins TRBV7-7 to TRBJ2-1, with no clear D. CDR3 length: 16 residues. Germline values: CDR1 SSHAT, CDR2 FNYEAQ (reference sequence). The chain's CDR3 is CASSSSRQRSYNEQFF. CDR3 nucleotide sequence: TGTGCTAGCAGCTCATCTAGGCAGCGCTCCTACAATGAGCAGTTCTTC.

The chain carries TRBV13 and TRBJ1-1; TRBD1 is a possible D gene (5 bases). V dropped 5 bases and J dropped 0 bases, with 16 bases sitting between them. CDR3 length: 16 amino acids. Germline V gene data show CDR1 as PRHDT and CDR2 as FYEKMQ (reference sequence). CDR3 amino acids: CASSTRGFGMNTEAFF. The CDR3 nucleotides are TGTGCCAGCAGCACACGGGGCTTTGGAATGAACACTGAAGCTTTCTTT.

The V gene is TRBV7-6, the J gene TRBJ2-3; possibly TRBD1 or TRBD2 for D (6 bases each). The CDR3 extends over 19 amino acids. Deletions cut 2 bases from V and 3 bases from J, with 24 bases between. CDR1 is SGHVS and CDR2 is FNYEAQ in the germline V gene. This CDR3 reads CASSLPPSGGAEVTDTQYF. CDR3 nucleotides: TGTGCCAGCAGCTTACCCCCGTCCGGGGGCGCGGAGGTGACAGATACGCAGTATTTT.

This clone appeared a single time. The chain combines TRBV14 with TRBJ2-5, with 7 nucleotides matching TRBD1. This CDR3 region has 15 residues. V lost 5 bases, J lost 5 bases, and 11 bases stayed unmatched. Germline V gene sequence: CDR1 SGHDN, CDR2 FVKESK. CDR3 protein: CASSRNRGRRETQYF. Here the CDR3 DNA reads TGTGCCAGCAGCAGAAACAGGGGCCGTCGGGAGACCCAGTACTTC.

The chain is built from TRBV27 and TRBJ2-1; possibly TRBD1 for D (6 bases). This CDR3 region has 14 residues. Trimming removed 5 bases from V and 1 base from J, with 9 bases in between. Germline V gives CDR1 MNHEY, CDR2 SMNVEV (reference sequence). The CDR3 sequence is CASSPGTSYNEQFF. The CDR3 coding sequence is TGTGCCAGCAGTCCGGGGACATCCTACAATGAGCAGTTCTTC.

This clone has only a few counts. The sample holds other DNA sequences that translate to the same CDR3. V is TRBV5-6 and J is TRBJ2-5, with unresolved D. Germline CDR1 SGHDT, CDR2 YYEEEE. Trimming took 0 bases from V and 5 from J, leaving 8 bases between them. The CDR3 spans 13 residues. CDR3 region: CASSLGSTETQYF. The CDR3 nucleotides are TGTGCCAGCAGCTTGGGGAGCACGGAGACCCAGTACTTC.

CDR3 region: CASSFNDREDTQYF. CDR3 in DNA: TGTGCCAGCAGTTTCAATGACAGGGAAGATACGCAGTATTTT. The chain joins TRBV28 to TRBJ2-3; 7 positions match TRBD1. The germline CDR1 and CDR2 sequences are MDHEN and SYDVKM. The CDR3 spans 14 residues. After removal of 3 bases from V and 5 bases from J, the junction contained 5 bases not matched to a gene.

This clone has a single count. V usage is TRBV5-1 and J usage is TRBJ2-7; 10 bases are shared with TRBD1. The ends lost 2 bases at V and 2 bases at J; junction bases unmatched: 7. The CDR3 has 16 residues. Germline CDR1 and CDR2: SGHRS and YFSETQ. This CDR3 is CASSFNRDRGAYEQYF. The DNA of the CDR3 is TGCGCCAGCAGCTTTAACCGGGACAGGGGAGCCTACGAGCAGTACTTC.

The rearrangement links TRBV2 to TRBJ2-2; D is unclear. Germline lookup yields CDR1 SNHLY and CDR2 FYNNEI. V lost 5 bases, J lost 6 bases, and 4 bases lay in between. The CDR3 totals 11 residues. CDR3 amino acids: CASSNPGELFF. DNA of the CDR3: TGTGCCAGCAGTAATCCCGGGGAGCTGTTTTTT.

Here the CDR3 reads CAGVVRAVETQYF. The CDR3 DNA follows: TGTGCCGGGGTGGTACGGGCTGTTGAGACCCAGTACTTC. The chain combines TRBV30 with TRBJ2-5; D unresolved. The length of the CDR3 is 13 residues. Germline lookup yields CDR1 GTSNPN and CDR2 SVGIG (reference sequence). V was pared by 8 bases and J by 5 bases, with 18 bases between. Full variable domain (missing parts from reference TRBV30 and TRBJ2-5): SQTIHQWPATLVQPVGSPLSLECTVEGTSNPNLYWYRQAAGRGLQLLFYSVGIGQISSEVPQNLSASRPQDRQFILSSKKLLLSDSGFYLCAGVVRAVETQYFGPGTRLLVL.

The chain uses TRBV15 and TRBJ1-2; 7 positions agree with TRBD1. V gave up 1 base and J gave up 5 bases; unmatched junction bases: 4. Germline loops: CDR1 LNHNV, CDR2 YYDKDF (reference sequence). The CDR3 totals 14 residues. Written as DNA, the CDR3 is TGTGCCACCAGCAGAGGACAGGGTTTTTATGGCTACACCTTC. It translates to CATSRGQGFYGYTF. The full variable domain, its missing parts supplied by reference TRBV15 and TRBJ1-2, is DAMVIQNPRYQVTQFGKPVTLSCSQTLNHNVMYWYQQKSSQAPKLLFHYYDKDFNNEADTPDNFQSRRPNTSFCFLDIRSPGLGDTAMYLCATSRGQGFYGYTFGSGTRLTVV.

V and J are TRBV10-2 and TRBJ2-7; 11 nucleotides match TRBD1. The V gene end was trimmed by 6 bases and the J gene end by 2 bases; junction bases not matched to a gene: 3. CDR3 length equals 14 residues. CDR1 and CDR2 (germline): WSHSY, SAAADI. CDR3 bases: TGCGCCAGCAGCGGGACAGGGGGTCCCTACGAGCAGTACTTC. It encodes CASSGTGGPYEQYF.

J is TRBJ2-1 and V is TRBV28; TRBD2 matches 9 bases. The CDR3 length is 13 residues. Trimming took 6 bases from V and 4 from J; bases not matched to a gene: 1. CDR1 is MDHEN and CDR2 is SYDVKM in the germline V gene. This chain's CDR3 is CASRAGGYNEQFF. As DNA, the CDR3 is TGTGCCAGCAGGGCGGGGGGGTACAATGAGCAGTTCTTC.

The chain has TRBV5-8 and TRBJ2-3; no firm D call. V dropped 4 bases and J dropped 2 bases, with 17 bases sitting between them. The CDR3 covers 16 residues. Germline V CDR1 and CDR2: SGHTS, YDEGEE. The CDR3 here is CASSIGLTTFTDTQYF. DNA for the CDR3: TGTGCCAGCAGCATTGGGCTTACTACTTTCACAGATACGCAGTATTTT. Full variable domain (rest looked up from reference TRBV5-8 and TRBJ2-3): EAGVTQSPTHLIKTRGQQATLRCSPISGHTSVYWYQQALGLGLQFLLWYDEGEERNRGNFPPRFSGRQFPNYSSELNVNALELEDSALYLCASSIGLTTFTDTQYFGPGTRLTVL.

The chain uses TRBV19 and TRBJ1-2; 11 bases map to TRBD1. The V segment lost 3 bases and the J segment 3 bases; nucleotides outside the gene matches: 3. In germline, CDR1 is LNHDA, CDR2 SQIVND (reference sequence). The CDR3 is 15 residues long. The CDR3 protein is CASSIGQGAHYGYTF. The CDR3 DNA reads as TGTGCCAGTAGTATTGGACAGGGGGCCCACTATGGCTACACCTTC. The full variable domain, rest sourced from reference TRBV19 and TRBJ1-2, is DGGITQSPKYLFRKEGQNVTLSCEQNLNHDAMYWYRQDPGQGLRLIYYSQIVNDFQKGDIAEGYSVSREKKESFPLTVTSAQKNPTAFYLCASSIGQGAHYGYTFGSGTRLTVV.

This chain links TRBV30 with TRBJ1-2; perhaps TRBD1 as D (6 bases). Between the trimmed V and J ends, which lost 0 bases and 6 bases, there was a span of 17 bases. Germline-derived CDR1 and CDR2 are GTSNPN and SVGIG (reference sequence). CDR3 length: 15 amino acids. The CDR3 reads CAWSVTRAAGDGYTF. CDR3 in DNA: TGTGCCTGGAGTGTAACTAGGGCGGCAGGGGATGGCTACACCTTC.

The gene calls are TRBV19 and TRBJ1-1; D gene unclear. This CDR3 region has 12 residues. The V gene lost 5 bases and the J gene lost 5 bases, with 9 bases spanning the gap. Germline V CDR1 and CDR2: LNHDA, SQIVND (reference sequence). CDR3 DNA: TGTGCCAGTAGTCCACCGAGAACTGAAGCTTTCTTT. Translating it yields CASSPPRTEAFF.

The J gene is TRBJ2-5, the V gene TRBV7-9; weak D call: TRBD2 (6 bases). The better agreement between TRBJ2-7 and the DNA end casts doubt on the J call. The CDR3 length is 15 residues. CDR1 and CDR2 (germline): SEHNR, FQNEAQ (reference sequence). CDR3 bases: TGTGCCAGCAGCTTAGCAGGAGGGACCTCCTACGAGCAGTACTTC. It is translated as CASSLAGGTSYEQYF.

The chain has TRBV19 and TRBJ2-7; 8 nucleotides match TRBD2. The CDR3 runs 16 residues. Germline trimming cut 2 bases from V and 7 bases from J; bases unmatched to any gene: 13. In germline, CDR1 is LNHDA, CDR2 SQIVND (reference sequence). CDR3 amino acids: CASSIYSTAGAGEQYF. In DNA, the CDR3 is TGTGCCAGTAGTATATATTCGACAGCGGGAGCTGGTGAGCAGTACTTC. The entire variable domain, with the rest obtained from reference TRBV19 and TRBJ2-7, is as follows: DGGITQSPKYLFRKEGQNVTLSCEQNLNHDAMYWYRQDPGQGLRLIYYSQIVNDFQKGDIAEGYSVSREKKESFPLTVTSAQKNPTAFYLCASSIYSTAGAGEQYFGPGTRLTVT.

The V gene is TRBV4-1, the J gene TRBJ2-3; possible D gene TRBD1, 6 bases. V lost 5 bases and J lost 0, with 12 bases in between. Germline values: CDR1 MGHRA, CDR2 YSYEKL. The CDR3 is 15 residues long. Written as DNA, the CDR3 is TGCGCCAGCAGCAAAGGGACAAGTAGCACAGATACGCAGTATTTT. Protein sequence: CASSKGTSSTDTQYF.

A few counts support this clone. The chain employs TRBV4-1 and TRBJ2-7; 8 nucleotides agree with TRBD2. The V and J ends lost 2 bases and 4 bases, in that order; junction bases with no gene match: 7. CDR1 and CDR2 from the germline V gene are MGHRA and YSYEKL. The CDR3 sequence is 15 residues long. The CDR3 here is CASSQQEAGAYEQYF. In DNA form, the CDR3 reads TGCGCCAGCAGCCAACAGGAAGCGGGAGCTTACGAGCAGTACTTC.

CDR3 loop: CASRWVSGSGEQYF. For the CDR3, the DNA is TGTGCCAGCAGGTGGGTGTCTGGCTCGGGCGAGCAGTACTTC. The rearrangement uses TRBV28 and TRBJ2-7, with no clear D. This CDR3 contains 14 residues. Trimming pared 6 bases from V and 6 bases from J, leaving 18 bases between. Germline V gene lookup returns CDR1 MDHEN and CDR2 SYDVKM.